This T cell receptor beta chain stems from a study of blood T cell repertoires in COVID-19. Study background: Samples taken during acute and convalescent COVID-19 were collected in the United States, Italy and Spain. PBMCs, B-cell-depleted T cells, or T cells provided the cDNA or gDNA that made up the material.

Authors' analysis steps: Reference gene primers were amplified, and this amplification served to estimate nucleated cell counts. TCRdb's copy holds only in-frame clones and misses some; the assay was immunoSEQ multiplex PCR. V and J calls and clone size follow that table, whereas D and trimming were derived from the DNA. Of around 160,000 clones listed, approximately 83% were seen once; the top ten hold around 8.3%. In germline, CDR1 is KGHDR, CDR2 SFDVKD. Trimming at V came to 3 bases and at J to 7 bases, leaving 9 bases not matched to a gene. The CDR3 contains 16 residues. Sequences were obtained from peripheral blood. The rearrangement joins TRBV24-1 to TRBJ1-5; 9 nucleotides agree with TRBD1. This receptor was taken from a man in his 60s with acute or convalescent COVID-19. DNA of the CDR3: TGTGCCACCAGTGATCCCGGGACAGGGTCAGACCAGCCCCAGCATTTT. As protein: CATSDPGTGSDQPQHF.